The T cell receptor beta chain described here comes from a study of T cell repertoires in cytomegalovirus infection (dated by TCRdb to the late 2010s). Background on the whole study: The peptide stimulations were aimed at well-studied HLA-B-restricted epitopes as well as recently identified HLA-C-restricted CMV epitopes, whose presentation resists viral immunomodulation. Donor HLA type was relevant to the analysis, because carriage of CMV infection together with the matching HLA type was indicated by public TCR beta signatures. Study-wide conclusions, independent of this receptor: The ex vivo response was dominated by HLA-C-restricted CMV-specific TCR beta clonotypes, which also provided the single most frequent clonotype in two of eight donors. In both this cohort and an independent cohort of 350 to 400 donors, the cumulative frequency of public TCR beta family members distinguished carriers of CMV infection plus the relevant HLA type.

This clonotype was counted ten times or more. The target of this receptor is not known. No much larger clone exists at a distance of one base, and base qualities are not known. V was cut back by 5 bases and J by 4 bases, leaving a gap of 9 bases between them. The CDR3 sequence holds 13 residues, the cysteine and phenylalanine included. The DNA shown is the 39-base CDR3, in frame from base 1. The germline V gene (reference sequence) specifies SEHNR as CDR1 and FQNEAQ as CDR2. Sequencer: Illumina HiSeq 1500. TCRdb applied fastp at Q25 and MiXCR to the public reads, then kept only in-frame beta chains. Every distinct CDR3 protein forms one entry, paired with its most common genes and DNA. The sample records around 770,000 distinct CDR3 sequences, just under 30% of which are singletons. Clones ranked in the top ten supply roughly 13% of the sample. The treatment or condition label here, explained by the study, means: in vitro stimulation with specific CMV peptide epitopes to enrich CMV-specific T cells.

The source of this sequence is a human donor in good health (CMV status not recorded). Some clones in this sample may be carry-over from other donors' samples. The specimen was cultured CD8+ T cells from PBMCs, collected from culture after CMV antigen stimulation. The chain was built from TRBV7-9 and TRBJ1-5; D gene: possibly TRBD1, on 6 matching bases. For the CDR3, the sequence is CASSHRDNQPQHF. The sequenced DNA: TGTGCCAGCAGCCACAGGGATAATCAGCCCCAGCATTTT.